The present TCR beta chain was sequenced within a study of cytomegalovirus exposure and HLA in healthy donors. PCR employed 60 Vbeta and 13 Jbeta primers. Assay used: immunoSEQ multiplex PCR; TCRdb lists only in-frame clones, some missing. The data show 140,000 to 150,000 clones, with about 70% seen just once and approximately 2.3% held by the top ten. There are a few counts of this clone. Its cognate antigen is unknown. At one end the junction does not follow the germline gene, possibly because of a read error. The CDR3 has 12 amino acids. Germline loops: CDR1 SGDLS, CDR2 YYNGEE. Study-wide findings and caveats: Segments of the TCR beta V type were, in most cases, productive about 87% or about 30% of the time in an earlier analysis. Sequence variants that were highly shared formed a cluster that was likely a sequencing artifact. An apparent linkage of common viral pathogens to several of the most significant clusters emerged in a later analysis.

This chain links TRBV9 with TRBJ1-2, with unresolved D. Material for sequencing was PBMCs. The sequence was obtained from a woman aged 55-70 years in good health and CMV-seropositive. The chain's CDR3 is CASSVDHYRYTF. The CDR3, as DNA: TGTGCCAGCAGCGTAGACCACTATCGCTACACCTTC.